This T cell receptor beta chain emerged from a study of neoadjuvant anti-PD-1 for oral cavity cancer. The CDR3 totals 15 residues. V dropped 7 bases and J dropped 1 base, with 17 bases sitting between them. CDR1 and CDR2 from the germline V gene are GTSNPN and SVGIG (reference sequence). Profiled with immunoSEQ multiplex PCR; TCRdb holds only in-frame clones, not every one. The sample records fewer than 15,000 clones, around 60% being singletons. The sequencing used tumor tissue, collected before nivolumab (anti-PD-1) treatment. V usage is TRBV30 and J usage is TRBJ1-5; possibly TRBD1 for D (6 bases). The receptor's source is a person aged 40-85 years with oral cavity squamous cell carcinoma. The CDR3 region has the DNA TGTGCCTCCTCCCGGGACACAAGAAGCAATCAGCCCCAGCATTTT. Its translation: CASSRDTRSNQPQHF.